This TCR beta chain was sequenced during a study of technical replicates of blood from several donors. Clones were sequenced by immunoSEQ multiplex PCR, and TCRdb holds only the in-frame ones, with some missing. Of about 81,000 clones in the sample, 85% to 95% were seen once. Germline CDR1 reads SQVTM; CDR2 reads ANQGSEA. V lost 0 bases and J lost 3, with 15 bases in between. This CDR3 contains 15 residues. Specimen: T cells isolated from PBMCs. The chain employs TRBV29-1 and TRBJ2-7, with D perhaps matching TRBD1 (5 bases). This sequence was found in a human donor in good health. CDR3 nucleotide sequence: TGCAGCGTTGAAGACGAAGGAACAGGAAGCTACGAGCAGTACTTC. Translated, it gives CSVEDEGTGSYEQYF.